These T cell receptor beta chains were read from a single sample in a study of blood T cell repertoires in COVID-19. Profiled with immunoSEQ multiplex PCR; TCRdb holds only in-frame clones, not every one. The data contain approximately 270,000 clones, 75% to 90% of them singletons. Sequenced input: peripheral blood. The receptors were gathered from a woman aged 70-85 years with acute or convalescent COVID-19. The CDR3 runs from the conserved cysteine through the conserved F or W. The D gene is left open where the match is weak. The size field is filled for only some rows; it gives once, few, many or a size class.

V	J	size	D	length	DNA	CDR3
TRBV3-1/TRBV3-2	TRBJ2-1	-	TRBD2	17	TGTGCCAGCAGCCAAGTTCCTAGCGGGGGATCCTACAATGAGCAGTTCTTC	CASSQVPSGGSYNEQFF
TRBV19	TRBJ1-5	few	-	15	TGTGCCAGTAGTATCCAGACACCTAGCAATCAGCCCCAGCATTTT	CASSIQTPSNQPQHF
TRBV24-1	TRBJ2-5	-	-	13	TGTGCCACCAGTGACAGCAGGGTGGAGACCCAGTACTTC	CATSDSRVETQYF
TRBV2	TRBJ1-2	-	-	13	TGTGCCAGCAGTGGGGACTCCTTCTATGGCTACACCTTC	CASSGDSFYGYTF
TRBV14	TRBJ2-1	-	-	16	TGTGCCAGCAGCCATAAACCGGGGAGGAGTAGCTATGAGCAGTTCTTC	CASSHKPGRSSYEQFF
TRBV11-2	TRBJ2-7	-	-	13	TGTGCCAGCAGCTTGGTCAGGGCCTACGAGCAGTACTTC	CASSLVRAYEQYF
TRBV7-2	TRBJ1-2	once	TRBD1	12	TGTGCCAGCAGCTGGACAGGGAATGGCTACACCTTC	CASSWTGNGYTF
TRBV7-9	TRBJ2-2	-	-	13	TGTGCCAGCAGCTTCCGGACAGTCGGGGAGCTGTTTTTT	CASSFRTVGELFF
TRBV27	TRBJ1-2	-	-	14	TGTGCCAGCAGTTCCTCGAGACAAGTTGAGGGCTACACCTTC	CASSSSRQVEGYTF
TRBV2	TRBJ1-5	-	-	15	TGTGCCAGCAGTGGAAGAGGGTTTAGCAATCAGCCCCAGCATTTT	CASSGRGFSNQPQHF
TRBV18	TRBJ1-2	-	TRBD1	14	TGTGCCAGCTCACCCGGGACAGCTAACTATGGCTACACCTTC	CASSPGTANYGYTF
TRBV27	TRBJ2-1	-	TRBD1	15	TGTGCCAGCCCCTCCGGGACAGGGGAGAGGAATGAGCAGTTCTTC	CASPSGTGERNEQFF
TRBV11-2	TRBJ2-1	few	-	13	TGTGCCAGCAGTCCCGGACTAAACAATGAGCAGTTCTTC	CASSPGLNNEQFF
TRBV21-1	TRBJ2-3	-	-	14	TGTGCCAGCAGCCGGAGGAAGGCCGGGGGTACGCAGTATTTT	CASSRRKAGGTQYF
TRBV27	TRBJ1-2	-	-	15	TGTGCCAGCAGTTCCGCAGGGCAGGGCATATATGGCTACACCTTC	CASSSAGQGIYGYTF
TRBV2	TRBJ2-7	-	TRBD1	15	TGTGCCAGCAGATTCGGGACAGGGGCCCATTACGAGCAGTACTTC	CASRFGTGAHYEQYF
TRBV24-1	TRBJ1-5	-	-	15	TGTGCCACCAGTGATGCAAGAGAACGGGATCAGCCCCAGCATTTT	CATSDARERDQPQHF
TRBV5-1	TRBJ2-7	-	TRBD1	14	TGCGCCAGCAGCACCGGACAGGTGGGCTACGAGCAGTACTTC	CASSTGQVGYEQYF
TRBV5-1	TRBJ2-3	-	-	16	TGCGCCAGCAGCTTGCTGGTGGGGGGGCCGTCAGATACGCAGTATTTT	CASSLLVGGPSDTQYF
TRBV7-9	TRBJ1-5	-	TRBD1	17	TGTGCCAGCAGCCACCTTCGGACAGGGGGTCGCAATCAGCCCCAGCATTTT	CASSHLRTGGRNQPQHF
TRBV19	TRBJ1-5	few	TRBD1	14	TGTGCCACCAGGACAGGGGGAATCAAGCAGCCCCAGCATTTT	CATRTGGIKQPQHF
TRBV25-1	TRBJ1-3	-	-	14	TGTGCCAGCAAACGATCAGGGAGCGGGAACACCATATATTTT	CASKRSGSGNTIYF
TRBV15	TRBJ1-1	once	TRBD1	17	TGTGCCACCAGCAGAGGAGGGACAGGACTACTGAACACTGAAGCTTTCTTT	CATSRGGTGLLNTEAFF
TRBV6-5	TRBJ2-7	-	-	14	TGTGCCAGCACTCCCGGAGGCAGAACCTACGAGCAGTACTTC	CASTPGGRTYEQYF
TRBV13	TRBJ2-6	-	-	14	TGTGCCAGCAGCTCAATCTCTGGGGCCAACGTCCTGACTTTC	CASSSISGANVLTF
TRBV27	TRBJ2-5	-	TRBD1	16	TGTGCCAGCAGTAGAGGCCGGGACAGAGGGCGAGAGACCCAGTACTTC	CASSRGRDRGRETQYF
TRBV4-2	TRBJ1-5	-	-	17	TGTGCCAGCAGCCAAGAGGGGATCCAGGGTTGGGGTCAGCCCCAGCATTTT	CASSQEGIQGWGQPQHF
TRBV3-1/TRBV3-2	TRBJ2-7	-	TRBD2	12	TGTGCCAGCAGCCCGGGGGGTTACGAGCAGTACTTC	CASSPGGYEQYF
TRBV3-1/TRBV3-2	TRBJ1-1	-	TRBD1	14	TGTGCCAGCAGCCAACCAGGGGGGTCGGGTGAAGCTTTCTTT	CASSQPGGSGEAFF
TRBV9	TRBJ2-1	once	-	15	TGTGCCAGCAGCATAGGGAGCGGAACCTACAATGAGCAGTTCTTC	CASSIGSGTYNEQFF
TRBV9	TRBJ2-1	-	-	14	TGTGCCAGCAGCGTAGGTTCTAGGCACAATGAGCAGTTCTTC	CASSVGSRHNEQFF
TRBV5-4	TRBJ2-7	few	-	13	TGTGCCAGCAGCTTATTCGCGGGGCGCGAGCAGTACTTC	CASSLFAGREQYF
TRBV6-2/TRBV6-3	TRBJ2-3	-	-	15	TGTGCCAGCAGTTACCCCGGGGTGTCCTCCGATACGCAGTATTTT	CASSYPGVSSDTQYF
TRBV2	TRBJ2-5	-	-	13	TGTGCCAGCAGTCGAGATGTCCAAGAGACCCAGTACTTC	CASSRDVQETQYF
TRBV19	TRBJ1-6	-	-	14	TGTGCCAGTAGTACGACGGGAGGGAATTCACCCCTCCACTTT	CASSTTGGNSPLHF
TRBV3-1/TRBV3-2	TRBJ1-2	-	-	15	TGTGCCAGCAGCCTCAGGGAAGACGGTAACTATGGCTACACCTTC	CASSLREDGNYGYTF
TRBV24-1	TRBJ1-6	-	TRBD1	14	TGTGCCAGACGACAGGGCCAGCCAAATTCACCCCTCCACTTT	CARRQGQPNSPLHF
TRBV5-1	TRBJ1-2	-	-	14	TGCGCCAGCACCCCCACCGGGACACCGGACCAACTAACCTTC	CASTPTGTPDQLTF
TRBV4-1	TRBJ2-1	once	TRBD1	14	TGCGCCAGCAGCCAGCCCGTGGACAGGAACGAGCAGTTCTTC	CASSQPVDRNEQFF
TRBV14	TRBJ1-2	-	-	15	TGTGCCAGCAGCCATCTTCAGGGGTCGGGCTATGGCTACACCTTC	CASSHLQGSGYGYTF
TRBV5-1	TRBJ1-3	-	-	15	TGCGCCAGCAGCTTGTGGGGGGGCTCTGGAAACACCATATATTTT	CASSLWGGSGNTIYF
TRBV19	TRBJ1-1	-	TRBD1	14	TGTGCCAGTACCCGGACAGGGAAAAACTCTGAAGCTTTCTTT	CASTRTGKNSEAFF
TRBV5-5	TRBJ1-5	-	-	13	TGTGCCAGCAGCCCGCTCCCGGAGCAGCCCCAGCATTTT	CASSPLPEQPQHF
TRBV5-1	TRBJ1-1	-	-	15	TGCGCCAGCAGCTTGTCCCCCGGGACTAACACTGAAGCTTTCTTT	CASSLSPGTNTEAFF
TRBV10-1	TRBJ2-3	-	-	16	TGCGCCAGCAGCGAGTATCGGGGGGCTAGCACAGATACGCAGTATTTT	CASSEYRGASTDTQYF
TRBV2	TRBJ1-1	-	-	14	TGTGCCAGCAGTGATGTCTCGACAGGAGTAGAAGCTTTCTTT	CASSDVSTGVEAFF
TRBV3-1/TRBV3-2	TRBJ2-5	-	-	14	TGTGCCAGCAGCCAAGATCTTAGGGGGGAGACCCAGTACTTC	CASSQDLRGETQYF
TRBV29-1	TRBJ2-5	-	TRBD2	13	TGCAGCGTTCGACTAGCGGGGGGGTTGCCCCAGTACTTC	CSVRLAGGLPQYF
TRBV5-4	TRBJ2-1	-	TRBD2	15	TGTGCCAGCAGCTTGGGCGGGGGGGCCTACAATGAGCAGTTCTTC	CASSLGGGAYNEQFF
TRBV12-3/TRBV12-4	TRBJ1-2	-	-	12	TGTGCCAGCAGTTTAGGACAGTATGGCTACACCTTC	CASSLGQYGYTF